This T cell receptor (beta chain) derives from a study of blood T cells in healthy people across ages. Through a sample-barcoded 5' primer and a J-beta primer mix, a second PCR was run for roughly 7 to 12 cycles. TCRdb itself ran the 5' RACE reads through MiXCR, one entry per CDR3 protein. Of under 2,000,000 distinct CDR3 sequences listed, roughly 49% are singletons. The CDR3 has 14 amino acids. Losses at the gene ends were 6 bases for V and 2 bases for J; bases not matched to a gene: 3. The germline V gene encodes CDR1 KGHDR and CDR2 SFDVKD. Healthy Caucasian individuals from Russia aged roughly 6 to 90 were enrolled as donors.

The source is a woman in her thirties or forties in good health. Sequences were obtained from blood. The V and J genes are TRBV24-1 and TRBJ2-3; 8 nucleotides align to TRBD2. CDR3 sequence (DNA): TGTGCCACCAGTACTAGCGGCAACACAGATACGCAGTATTTT. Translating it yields CATSTSGNTDTQYF.